Sequencing of this T cell receptor beta chain was carried out in a study of cytomegalovirus exposure and HLA in healthy donors. PCR amplification relied on 60 Vbeta primers (plus 13 Jbeta primers). Only in-frame clones appear in the TCRdb table, and some are missing; sequencing was by immunoSEQ multiplex PCR. The table has roughly 190,000 clones, 87% seen once. Sequencing used PBMCs. This TCR was sampled from a boy aged 2 to 10 in good health and CMV-seronegative.

The CDR3 bases are TGCAGCGTCCATCCCCGTCTCGGGAATGAAGCTTTCTTT. It specifies CSVHPRLGNEAFF. The chain employs TRBV29-1 and TRBJ1-1; the D is unclear. Trimming pared 6 bases from V and 7 bases from J, leaving 18 bases between. In germline, CDR1 is SQVTM, CDR2 ANQGSEA. The CDR3 runs 13 residues. Full variable domain (missing parts from reference TRBV29-1 and TRBJ1-1): SAVISQKPSRDICQRGTSLTIQCQVDSQVTMMFWYRQQPGQSLTLIATANQGSEATYESGFVIDKFPISRPNLTFSTLTVSNMSPEDSSIYLCSVHPRLGNEAFFGQGTRLTVV.